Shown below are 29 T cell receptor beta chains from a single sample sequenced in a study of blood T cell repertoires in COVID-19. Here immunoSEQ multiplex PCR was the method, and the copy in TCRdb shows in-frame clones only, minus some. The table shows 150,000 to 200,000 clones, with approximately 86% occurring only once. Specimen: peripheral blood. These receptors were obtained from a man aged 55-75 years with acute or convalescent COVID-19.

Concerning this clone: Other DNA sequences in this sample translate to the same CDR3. Here the CDR3 DNA reads TGTGCCAGCAGCCAGAGAGGGTATGGCTACACCTTC. Translation: CASSQRGYGYTF. This chain connects TRBV3-1 (or the pseudogene TRBV3-2) to TRBJ1-2; no clear D. Germline V gene data show CDR1 as LGHDT and CDR2 as YNNKEL (reference sequence). V shed 3 bases and J shed 5 bases, with 7 bases lying between them. The CDR3 has 12 residues.

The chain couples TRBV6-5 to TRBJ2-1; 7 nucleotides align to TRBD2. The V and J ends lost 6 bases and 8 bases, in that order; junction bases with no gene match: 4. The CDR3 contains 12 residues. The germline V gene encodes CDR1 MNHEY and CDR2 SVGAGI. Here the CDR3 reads CASRASGDEQFF. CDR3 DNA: TGTGCCAGCAGGGCTAGCGGCGATGAGCAGTTCTTC.

CDR3 residues: CSVLGQGAGGYTF. For the CDR3, the DNA is TGCAGCGTACTGGGACAGGGGGCAGGTGGCTACACCTTC. The rearrangement links TRBV29-1 to TRBJ1-2; 12 nucleotides line up with TRBD1. The CDR3 has 13 residues. CDR1 and CDR2 from the germline V gene are SQVTM and ANQGSEA. The trim removed 6 bases at V and 7 bases at J, leaving 6 bases unmatched.

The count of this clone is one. The CDR3 sequence: CASSDRGQPQHF. CDR3 coding DNA: TGTGCCAGCAGTGATAGGGGTCAGCCCCAGCATTTT. V gene TRBV2 combines with J gene TRBJ1-5; perhaps TRBD1 as D (5 bases). Germline values: CDR1 SNHLY, CDR2 FYNNEI. There are 12 residues in the CDR3. With 3 bases removed from V and 6 bases from J, the gap between germline ends came to 6 bases.

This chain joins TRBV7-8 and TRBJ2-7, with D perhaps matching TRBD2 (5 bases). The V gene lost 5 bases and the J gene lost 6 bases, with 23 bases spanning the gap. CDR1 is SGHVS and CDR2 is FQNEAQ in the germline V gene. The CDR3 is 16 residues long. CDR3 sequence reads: CASSQRRGTPSGEQYF. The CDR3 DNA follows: TGTGCCAGCAGCCAGAGACGGGGTACCCCCTCCGGCGAGCAGTACTTC.

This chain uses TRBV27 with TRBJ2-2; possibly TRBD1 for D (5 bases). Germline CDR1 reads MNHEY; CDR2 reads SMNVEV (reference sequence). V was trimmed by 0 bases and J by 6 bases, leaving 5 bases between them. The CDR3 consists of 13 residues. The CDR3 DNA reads TGTGCCAGCAGTTTATCCAGGGCCGGGGAGCTGTTTTTT. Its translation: CASSLSRAGELFF.

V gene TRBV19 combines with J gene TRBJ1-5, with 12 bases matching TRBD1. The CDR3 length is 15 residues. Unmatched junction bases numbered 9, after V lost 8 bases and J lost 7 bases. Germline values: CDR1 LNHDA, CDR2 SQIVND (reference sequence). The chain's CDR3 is CASHTGTGGGQPQHF. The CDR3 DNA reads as TGTGCCAGTCACACTGGGACAGGGGGCGGCCAGCCCCAGCATTTT.

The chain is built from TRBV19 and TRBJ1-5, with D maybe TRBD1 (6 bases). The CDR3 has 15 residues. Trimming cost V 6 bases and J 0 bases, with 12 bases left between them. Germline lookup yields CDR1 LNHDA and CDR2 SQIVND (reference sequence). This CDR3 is CASRVGTISNQPQHF. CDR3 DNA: TGTGCCAGTAGGGTGGGGACAATTAGCAATCAGCCCCAGCATTTT.

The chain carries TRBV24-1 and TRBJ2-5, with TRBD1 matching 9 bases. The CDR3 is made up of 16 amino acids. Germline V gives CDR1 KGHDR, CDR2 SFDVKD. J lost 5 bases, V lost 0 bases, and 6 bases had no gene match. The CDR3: CATSDLRDREGETQYF. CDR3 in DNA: TGTGCCACCAGTGATTTGAGGGACAGGGAAGGTGAGACCCAGTACTTC.

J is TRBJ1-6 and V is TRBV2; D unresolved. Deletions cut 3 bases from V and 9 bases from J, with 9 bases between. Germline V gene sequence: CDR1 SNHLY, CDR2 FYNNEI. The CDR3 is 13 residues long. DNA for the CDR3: TGTGCCAGCAGTGATTACACAGCTTCACCCCTCCACTTT. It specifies CASSDYTASPLHF.

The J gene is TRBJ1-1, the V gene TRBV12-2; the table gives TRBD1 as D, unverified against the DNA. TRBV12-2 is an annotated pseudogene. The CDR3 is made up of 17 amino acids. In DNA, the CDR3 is TGTGCAAGTCGCTTAGAAAAGCTTCGGTCAGGGTTCCCTGAAGCTTTCTTT. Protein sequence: CASRLEKLRSGFPEAFF.

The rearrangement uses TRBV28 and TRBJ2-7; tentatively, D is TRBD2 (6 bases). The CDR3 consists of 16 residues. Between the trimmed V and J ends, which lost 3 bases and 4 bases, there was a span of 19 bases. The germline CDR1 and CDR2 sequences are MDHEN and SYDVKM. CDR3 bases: TGTGCCAGCAGTTTTATGGGGGGTAGGGGCGGATACGAGCAGTACTTC. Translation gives CASSFMGGRGGYEQYF.

The CDR3 region has the DNA TGTGCCAGCAGTGGAGGTCCAGTAAAGATAACTGAAGCTTTCTTT. This codes for CASSGGPVKITEAFF. V and J are TRBV2 and TRBJ1-1; D ambiguous. Trimming left V 4 bases short and J 5 bases short, with 17 bases between. The CDR3 loop spans 15 amino acids. CDR1 SNHLY and CDR2 FYNNEI come from the germline V gene.

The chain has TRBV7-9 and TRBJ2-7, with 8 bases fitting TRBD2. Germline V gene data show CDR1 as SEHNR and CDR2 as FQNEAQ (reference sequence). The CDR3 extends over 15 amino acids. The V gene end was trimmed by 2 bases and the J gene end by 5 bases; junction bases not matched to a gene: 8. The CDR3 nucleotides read TGTGCCAGCAGCTTACGGACCGGGGGGGTTAACGAGCAGTACTTC. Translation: CASSLRTGGVNEQYF. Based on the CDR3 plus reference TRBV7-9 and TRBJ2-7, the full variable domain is DTGVSQNPRHKITKRGQNVTFRCDPISEHNRLYWYRQTLGQGPEFLTYFQNEAQLEKSRLLSDRFSAERPKGSFSTLEIQRTEQGDSAMYLCASSLRTGGVNEQYFGPGTRLTVT.

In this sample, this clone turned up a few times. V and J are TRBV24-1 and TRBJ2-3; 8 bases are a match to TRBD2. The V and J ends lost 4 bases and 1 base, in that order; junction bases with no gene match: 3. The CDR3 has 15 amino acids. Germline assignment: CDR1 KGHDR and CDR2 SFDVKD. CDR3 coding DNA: TGTGCCACCAGTGAATTGACTAGCGGCACAGATACGCAGTATTTT. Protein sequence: CATSELTSGTDTQYF.

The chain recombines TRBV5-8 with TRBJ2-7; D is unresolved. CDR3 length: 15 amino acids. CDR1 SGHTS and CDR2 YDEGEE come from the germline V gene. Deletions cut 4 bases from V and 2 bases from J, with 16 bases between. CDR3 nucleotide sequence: TGTGCCAGCAGCCAACTCGGTTTAGCAACCTACGAGCAGTACTTC. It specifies CASSQLGLATYEQYF.

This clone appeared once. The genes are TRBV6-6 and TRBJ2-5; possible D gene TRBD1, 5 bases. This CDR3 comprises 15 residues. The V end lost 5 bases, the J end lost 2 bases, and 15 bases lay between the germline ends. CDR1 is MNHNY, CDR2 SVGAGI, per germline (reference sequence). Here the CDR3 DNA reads TGTGCCAGCAGTCCACAGGTTAGGCAACAAGAGACCCAGTACTTC. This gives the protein CASSPQVRQQETQYF.

The CDR3 sequence is CATDPSGSFYNEQFF. CDR3 sequence (DNA): TGTGCCACCGACCCTAGCGGGAGTTTCTACAATGAGCAGTTCTTC. V is TRBV6-5 and J is TRBJ2-1, with 10 bases matching TRBD2. The length of the CDR3 is 15 residues. Germline CDR1 and CDR2: MNHEY and SVGAGI. J gave up 3 bases and V 10 bases, and 9 bases lay outside the gene matches.

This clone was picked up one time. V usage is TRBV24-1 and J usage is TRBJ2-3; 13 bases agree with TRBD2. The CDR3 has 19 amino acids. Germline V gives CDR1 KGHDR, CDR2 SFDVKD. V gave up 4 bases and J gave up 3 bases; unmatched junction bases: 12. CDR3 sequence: CATSDRKLLAGGLTDTQYF. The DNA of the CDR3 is TGTGCCACCAGTGACCGGAAATTACTAGCGGGAGGGCTAACAGATACGCAGTATTTT.

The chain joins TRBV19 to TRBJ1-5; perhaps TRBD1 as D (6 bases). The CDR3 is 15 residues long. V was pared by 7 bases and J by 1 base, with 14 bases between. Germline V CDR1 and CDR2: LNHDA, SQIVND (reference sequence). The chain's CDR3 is CASNPTGMSNQPQHF. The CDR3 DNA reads TGTGCCAGTAATCCCACAGGGATGAGCAATCAGCCCCAGCATTTT.

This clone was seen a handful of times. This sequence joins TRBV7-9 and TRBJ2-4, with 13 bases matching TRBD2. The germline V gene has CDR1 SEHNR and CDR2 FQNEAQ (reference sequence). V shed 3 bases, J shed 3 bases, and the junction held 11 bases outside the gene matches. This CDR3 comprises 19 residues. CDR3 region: CASSFRLAGGLLDKNIQYF. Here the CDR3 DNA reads TGTGCCAGCAGCTTCCGACTAGCGGGAGGTCTCCTCGACAAAAACATTCAGTACTTC.

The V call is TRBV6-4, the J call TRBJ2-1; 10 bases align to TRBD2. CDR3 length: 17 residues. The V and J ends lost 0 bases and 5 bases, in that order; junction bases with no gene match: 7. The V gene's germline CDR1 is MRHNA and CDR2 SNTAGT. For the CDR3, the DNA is TGTGCCAGCAGTGACTCTGTACTAGCGGGAACCCACAATGAGCAGTTCTTC. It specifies CASSDSVLAGTHNEQFF.

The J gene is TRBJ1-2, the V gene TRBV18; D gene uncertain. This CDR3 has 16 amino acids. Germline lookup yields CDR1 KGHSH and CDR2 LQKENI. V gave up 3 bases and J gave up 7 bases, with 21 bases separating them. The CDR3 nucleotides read TGTGCCAGCTCACCCCTGCCTGGGTCCATGGAGGGTGGCTACACCTTC. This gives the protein CASSPLPGSMEGGYTF. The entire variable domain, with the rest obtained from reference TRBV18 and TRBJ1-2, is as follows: NAGVMQNPRHLVRRRGQEARLRCSPMKGHSHVYWYRQLPEEGLKFMVYLQKENIIDESGMPKERFSAEFPKEGPSILRIQQVVRGDSAAYFCASSPLPGSMEGGYTFGSGTRLTVV.

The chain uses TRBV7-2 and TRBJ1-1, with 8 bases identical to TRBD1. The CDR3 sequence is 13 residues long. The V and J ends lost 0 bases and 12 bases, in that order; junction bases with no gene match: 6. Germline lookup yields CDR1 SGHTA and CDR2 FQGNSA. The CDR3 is CASSLATGARSFF. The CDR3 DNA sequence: TGTGCCAGCAGCTTAGCGACAGGGGCTAGGTCTTTCTTT.

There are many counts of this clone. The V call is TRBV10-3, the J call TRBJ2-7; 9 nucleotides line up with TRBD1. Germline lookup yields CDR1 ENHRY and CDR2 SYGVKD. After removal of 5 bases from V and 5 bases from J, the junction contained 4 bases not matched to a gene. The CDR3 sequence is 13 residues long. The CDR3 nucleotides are TGTGCCATCAGTCGGGACAGGGAAGACGAGCAGTACTTC. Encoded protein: CAISRDREDEQYF.

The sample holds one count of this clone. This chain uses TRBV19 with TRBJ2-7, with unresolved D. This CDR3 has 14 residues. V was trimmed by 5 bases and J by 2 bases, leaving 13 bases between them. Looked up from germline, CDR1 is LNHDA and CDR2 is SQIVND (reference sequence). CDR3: CASSSRVPPYEQYF. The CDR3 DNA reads TGTGCCAGTAGTTCTCGGGTACCTCCCTACGAGCAGTACTTC.

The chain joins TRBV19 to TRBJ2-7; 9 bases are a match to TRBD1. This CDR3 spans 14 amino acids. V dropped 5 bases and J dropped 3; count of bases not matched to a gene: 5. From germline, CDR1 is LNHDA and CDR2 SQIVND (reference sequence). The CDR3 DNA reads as TGTGCCAGTAGTCTACAGGGGGCGATCTACGAGCAGTACTTC. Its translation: CASSLQGAIYEQYF.

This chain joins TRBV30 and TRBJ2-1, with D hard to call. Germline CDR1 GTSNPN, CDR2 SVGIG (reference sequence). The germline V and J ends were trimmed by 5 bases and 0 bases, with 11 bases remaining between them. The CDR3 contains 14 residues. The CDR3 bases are TGTGCCTGGGCCGGGTCCAGCTCCTACAATGAGCAGTTCTTC. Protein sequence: CAWAGSSSYNEQFF. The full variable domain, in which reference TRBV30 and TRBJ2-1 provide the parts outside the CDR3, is SQTIHQWPATLVQPVGSPLSLECTVEGTSNPNLYWYRQAAGRGLQLLFYSVGIGQISSEVPQNLSASRPQDRQFILSSKKLLLSDSGFYLCAWAGSSSYNEQFFGPGTRLTVL.

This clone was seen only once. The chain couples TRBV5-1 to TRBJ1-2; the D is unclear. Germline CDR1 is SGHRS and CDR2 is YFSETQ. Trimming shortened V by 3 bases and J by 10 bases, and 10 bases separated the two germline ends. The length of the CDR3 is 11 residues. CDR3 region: CASSYDGFYTF. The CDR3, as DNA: TGCGCCAGCAGCTATGACGGGTTCTACACCTTC.